The 23 T cell receptor beta chains listed next were all sequenced from one sample in a study of control samples from healthy donors and cancer patients (dated by TCRdb to 2018 to 2021). Library construction relied on the immunoSEQ multiplex PCR assay. TCRdb limited this immuneACCESS table to in-frame rearrangements with V and J called. A share of clones is missing; checked studies link under half to unresolved V genes, and the rest is unexplained. Here the sample has about 120,000 clones; 85% to 90% occur a single time. The ten most abundant clones make up over 2% of the sample. Material for sequencing was blood. Source of these receptors: a woman between 65 and 79 years old in good health.

The J gene is TRBJ2-7, the V gene TRBV6-5; D is uncertain. CDR3 length: 11 residues. Trimming pared 5 bases from V and 6 bases from J, leaving 8 bases between. CDR1 is MNHEY, CDR2 SVGAGI, per germline. CDR3 sequence (DNA): TGTGCCAGCAGTCGAGCCGGCGAGCAGTACTTC. Its translation is CASSRAGEQYF.

The sample holds one count of this clone. The rearrangement uses TRBV29-1 and TRBJ1-1, with 7 bases that match TRBD1. V lost 4 bases, J lost 0 bases, and 5 bases stayed unmatched. This CDR3 is built from 14 residues. Germline CDR1 and CDR2: SQVTM and ANQGSEA. The CDR3 DNA sequence: TGCAGCGTTGCGAGACAGGGCCTGAACACTGAAGCTTTCTTT. It codes for CSVARQGLNTEAFF.

Only a few counts were recorded for this clone. The rearrangement joins TRBV15 to TRBJ1-2; 9 positions match TRBD1. Germline V gene sequence: CDR1 LNHNV, CDR2 YYDKDF (reference sequence). The CDR3 has 16 amino acids. V dropped 5 bases and J dropped 1; count of bases not matched to a gene: 8. The CDR3 is CATSYGQGPFNYGYTF. DNA of the CDR3: TGTGCCACCAGCTACGGACAGGGGCCATTTAACTATGGCTACACCTTC.

Turning to this clone: The germline gene is not matched at one end of the junction; a read error may be the cause. The same CDR3 is also encoded by other DNA sequences in this sample. The chain recombines TRBV2 with TRBJ2-3; D not resolved. This CDR3 comprises 14 residues. Germline V lookup: CDR1 SNHLY, CDR2 FYNNEI. CDR3 DNA sequence: TGTGCTAGCAGTGGACGCTTGGTGGCAGATACGCAGTATTTT. Encoded protein: CASSGRLVADTQYF.

This rearrangement joins TRBV7-3 to TRBJ2-2; possibly TRBD1 for D (5 bases). The CDR3 is 15 amino acids. The V end lost 7 bases, the J end lost 5 bases, and 17 bases lay between the germline ends. CDR1 is SGHTA and CDR2 is FQGTGA in the germline V gene. CDR3 in DNA: TGTGCCAGCACCACCCTTGGGGCAGGGACCGGGGAGCTGTTTTTT. Translation: CASTTLGAGTGELFF. Full variable domain (rest looked up from reference TRBV7-3 and TRBJ2-2): GAGVSQTPSNKVTEKGKYVELRCDPISGHTALYWYRQSLGQGPEFLIYFQGTGAADDSGLPNDRFFAVRPEGSVSTLKIQRTERGDSAVYLCASTTLGAGTGELFFGEGSRLTVL.

The chain has TRBV12-3 or TRBV12-4 and TRBJ1-5; D remains unclear. The V end was cut by 0 bases, the J end by 5 bases, with 5 bases between. This CDR3 spans 13 amino acids. CDR3 protein: CASSLAGYQPQHF. CDR3 nucleotide sequence: TGTGCCAGCAGTTTAGCTGGGTATCAGCCCCAGCATTTT.

This clone was counted a single time. The chain links TRBV2 to TRBJ1-6; D ambiguous. The V end lost 7 bases, the J end lost 11 bases, and 15 bases lay between the germline ends. The CDR3 loop spans 13 amino acids. CDR1 is SNHLY, CDR2 FYNNEI, per germline. The CDR3 reads CASTPGGLTPLHF. CDR3 bases: TGTGCCAGCACCCCCGGCGGGTTAACACCCCTCCACTTT.

The chain has TRBV5-6 and TRBJ1-2, with a weak D call TRBD1 (6 bases). Germline V CDR1 and CDR2: SGHDT, YYEEEE. This CDR3 contains 14 residues. Trimming pared 1 base from V and 5 bases from J, leaving 12 bases between. CDR3 region: CASSLQGSLYGYTF. CDR3 sequence (DNA): TGTGCCAGCAGCTTGCAGGGGTCTCTATATGGCTACACCTTC.

The V call is TRBV6-4, the J call TRBJ1-1; 9 bases agree with TRBD1. The CDR3 sequence is 13 residues long. V lost 6 bases and J lost 5; bases outside the gene matches: 4. CDR1 is MRHNA, CDR2 SNTAGT, per germline. CDR3 region: CASSPDRGTEAFF. CDR3 nucleotides: TGTGCCAGCAGCCCTGACAGGGGGACTGAAGCTTTCTTT.

DNA for the CDR3: TGTGCCAGTAGAGAGGGGAATCAGCCCCAGCATTTT. It is translated as CASREGNQPQHF. The chain couples TRBV19 to TRBJ1-5, with a weak D call TRBD1 (5 bases). This CDR3 is 12 amino acids long. Trimming cost V 6 bases and J 4 bases, with 7 bases left between them. Germline assignment: CDR1 LNHDA and CDR2 SQIVND (reference sequence).

The genes are TRBV5-1 and TRBJ1-2; maybe TRBD1 (6 bases). CDR1 is SGHRS, CDR2 YFSETQ, per germline. V was clipped by 0 bases and J by 3 bases, with 15 bases between them. The CDR3 length is 16 residues. CDR3 bases: TGCGCCAGCAGCTTGGCCGCACAGGGAGGGGACTATGGCTACACCTTC. As protein: CASSLAAQGGDYGYTF.

This chain uses TRBV2 with TRBJ2-5; 10 bases agree with TRBD2. Germline V gene lookup returns CDR1 SNHLY and CDR2 FYNNEI. The CDR3 spans 14 residues. Trimming cost V 4 bases and J 5 bases; bases outside gene matches: 4. DNA for the CDR3: TGTGCCAGCAGTGCTATTAGCGGGGGGGAGACCCAGTACTTC. This sequence encodes CASSAISGGETQYF.

This chain connects TRBV15 to TRBJ2-7; D gene unclear. V lost 3 bases, J lost 7 bases, and 7 bases lay in between. The germline V gene encodes CDR1 LNHNV and CDR2 YYDKDF (reference sequence). CDR3 length: 11 amino acids. CDR3 DNA: TGTGCCACCAGCAGGCCGGGTGAGCAGTACTTC. Protein sequence: CATSRPGEQYF.

This chain links TRBV6-5 with TRBJ1-2; 7 bases are a match to TRBD1. Germline CDR1 and CDR2: MNHEY and SVGAGI. Germline trimming cut 6 bases from V and 6 bases from J; bases unmatched to any gene: 7. This CDR3 has 13 residues. The CDR3 coding sequence is TGTGCCAGCAGCAGAGGGGGCCTCGATGGCTACACCTTC. It codes for CASSRGGLDGYTF.

This chain connects TRBV6-5 to TRBJ1-4; D perhaps matches TRBD1 (6 bases). With 7 bases removed from V and 4 bases from J, the gap between germline ends came to 16 bases. Germline V gene lookup returns CDR1 MNHEY and CDR2 SVGAGI. The CDR3 is 15 amino acids. The chain's CDR3 is CASIPRGGNNEKLFF. The CDR3 DNA is TGTGCCAGCATCCCTCGAGGGGGGAATAATGAAAAACTGTTTTTT.

The chain employs TRBV2 and TRBJ2-3; D may match TRBD1 or TRBD2 (5 bases each). The ends were cut back, 7 bases at V and 0 bases at J, with 14 bases in the middle. This CDR3 region has 15 residues. Looked up from germline, CDR1 is SNHLY and CDR2 is FYNNEI. This chain's CDR3 is CASNILGASTDTQYF. CDR3 DNA sequence: TGTGCCAGCAATATACTAGGGGCTAGCACAGATACGCAGTATTTT.

The chain joins TRBV12-3 or TRBV12-4 to TRBJ2-1; either TRBD1 or TRBD2 may fit D (5 bases each). Deletions cut 3 bases from V and 8 bases from J, with 11 bases between. The CDR3 is 13 amino acids. CDR3 sequence reads: CASSLGRLDEQFF. In DNA form, the CDR3 reads TGTGCCAGCAGTTTGGGACGGCTCGATGAGCAGTTCTTC.

This clone was counted a few times. The chain joins TRBV5-5 to TRBJ1-5; possibly TRBD1 for D (5 bases). V lost 1 base to trimming and J lost 0 bases, with 8 bases between them. The CDR3 spans 15 residues. Germline loops: CDR1 SGHKS, CDR2 YYEKEE (reference sequence). The CDR3 is CASSLLGDSNQPQHF. CDR3 in DNA: TGTGCCAGCAGCTTGTTGGGGGATAGCAATCAGCCCCAGCATTTT.

The chain couples TRBV5-6 to TRBJ2-7; D is perhaps TRBD1 (5 bases). This CDR3 contains 16 residues. CDR1 SGHDT and CDR2 YYEEEE come from the germline V gene. V was pared by 2 bases and J by 3 bases, with 18 bases between. CDR3 in amino acids: CASSFRSRQSDYEQYF. CDR3 sequence (DNA): TGTGCCAGCAGCTTTCGCTCCCGACAGAGTGACTACGAGCAGTACTTC.

This chain uses TRBV2 with TRBJ2-1, with 11 bases that match TRBD2. Germline values: CDR1 SNHLY, CDR2 FYNNEI. The trim removed 1 base at V and 9 bases at J, leaving 5 bases unmatched. The CDR3 consists of 15 residues. CDR3 in amino acids: CASSEVAGGLGEQFF. As DNA, the CDR3 is TGTGCCAGCAGTGAAGTAGCGGGGGGGCTCGGTGAGCAGTTCTTC.

The chain links TRBV18 to TRBJ2-3, with no clear D. CDR1 and CDR2 from the germline V gene are KGHSH and LQKENI. Deletions cut 2 bases from V and 2 bases from J, with 14 bases between. The CDR3 is 16 amino acids. CDR3 DNA sequence: TGTGCCAGCTCACCATTTTCACAAATAACCACAGATACGCAGTATTTT. It yields the protein CASSPFSQITTDTQYF.

The V gene is TRBV7-2, the J gene TRBJ2-3; 11 bases match TRBD2. The junction had 5 bases not matched to a gene; V was cut back by 1 base and J by 2 bases. The CDR3 has 17 residues. The germline gives CDR1 SGHTA, CDR2 FQGNSA. The CDR3 DNA is TGTGCCAGCAGCTTAGTGGGACTAGCGGTGCACACAGATACGCAGTATTTT. Translated, it gives CASSLVGLAVHTDTQYF.

The chain has TRBV2 and TRBJ1-1; no clear D. The V gene lost 8 bases and the J gene lost 2 bases, with 12 bases spanning the gap. The CDR3 extends over 13 amino acids. CDR1 and CDR2 from the germline V gene are SNHLY and FYNNEI. The CDR3 coding sequence is TGTGCCAGCGCTAAAGGACTTAACACTGAAGCTTTCTTT. This encodes CASAKGLNTEAFF.